This T cell receptor (beta chain) is drawn from a study of cytomegalovirus exposure and HLA in healthy donors. Concerning this clone: Its antigen is still unknown.

Overall study findings and caveats: A later analysis found common viral pathogens apparently linked to several of the most significant clusters.

This PCR relied on a set of 60 Vbeta primers and 13 Jbeta primers. This table comes from immunoSEQ multiplex PCR, and its TCRdb copy is limited to in-frame clones, with some not included. The sample holds about 140,000 clones; around 79% are singletons and the top ten take approximately 2.8%. The sequencing input was PBMCs. The origin of this receptor is a female donor in good health and CMV-seronegative.

CDR3 region: CATRAVGEGLRNYEQYF. In DNA form, the CDR3 reads TGTGCCACCAGGGCGGTTGGGGAGGGCCTACGAAACTACGAGCAGTACTTC. The chain uses TRBV10-3 and TRBJ2-7; TRBD2 matches at 7 bases. Per germline, CDR1 ENHRY and CDR2 SYGVKD. The J segment lost 3 bases and the V segment lost 10 bases, leaving 21 bases of the junction unmatched. The CDR3 is made up of 17 amino acids.